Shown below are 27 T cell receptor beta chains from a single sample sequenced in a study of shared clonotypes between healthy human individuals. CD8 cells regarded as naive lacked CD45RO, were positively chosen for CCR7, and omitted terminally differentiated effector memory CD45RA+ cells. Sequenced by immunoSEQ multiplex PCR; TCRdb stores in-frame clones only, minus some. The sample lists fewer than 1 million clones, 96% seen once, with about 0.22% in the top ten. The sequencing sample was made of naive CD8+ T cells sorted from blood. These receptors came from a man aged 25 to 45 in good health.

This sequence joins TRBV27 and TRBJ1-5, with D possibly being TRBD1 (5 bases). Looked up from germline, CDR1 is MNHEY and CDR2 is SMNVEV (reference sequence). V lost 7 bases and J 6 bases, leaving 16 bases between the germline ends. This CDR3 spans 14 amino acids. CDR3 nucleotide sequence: TGTGCCAGCAAGTCTCAAGGGACCTTTCAGCCCCAGCATTTT. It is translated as CASKSQGTFQPQHF.

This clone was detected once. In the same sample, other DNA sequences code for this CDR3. The CDR3 DNA reads TGTGCCAGCAGCTTTGGGACAGGGAATTACGAGCAGTACTTC. Protein product: CASSFGTGNYEQYF. This chain uses TRBV11-2 with TRBJ2-7; TRBD1 matches at 9 bases. Germline V gene data show CDR1 as SGHAT and CDR2 as FQNNGV. The CDR3 is 14 residues long. Trimming at V came to 3 bases and at J to 4 bases, leaving 4 bases not matched to a gene. The variable domain in full, completed from reference TRBV11-2 and TRBJ2-7, reads EAGVAQSPRYKIIEKRQSVAFWCNPISGHATLYWYQQILGQGPKLLIQFQNNGVVDDSQLPKDRFSAERLKGVDSTLKIQPAKLEDSAVYLCASSFGTGNYEQYFGPGTRLTVT.

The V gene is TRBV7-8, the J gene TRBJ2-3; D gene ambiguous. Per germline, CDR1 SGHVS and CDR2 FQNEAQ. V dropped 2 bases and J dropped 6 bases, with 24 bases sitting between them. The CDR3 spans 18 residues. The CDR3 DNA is TGTGCCAGCAGCTTATTCTCCCGAGCATTTTTATTTGGGGATACGCAGTATTTT. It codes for CASSLFSRAFLFGDTQYF.

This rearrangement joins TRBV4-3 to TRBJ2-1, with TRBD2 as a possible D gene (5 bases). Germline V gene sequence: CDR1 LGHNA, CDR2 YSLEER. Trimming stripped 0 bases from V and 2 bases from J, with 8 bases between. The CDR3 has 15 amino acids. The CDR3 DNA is TGCGCCAGCAGCCAAGATCGGGGAGCCTACAATGAGCAGTTCTTC. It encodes CASSQDRGAYNEQFF.

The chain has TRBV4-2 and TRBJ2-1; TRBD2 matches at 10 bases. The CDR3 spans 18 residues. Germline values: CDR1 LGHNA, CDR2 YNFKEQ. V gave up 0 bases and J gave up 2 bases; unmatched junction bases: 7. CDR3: CASSQDQSGRAPYNEQFF. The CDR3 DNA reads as TGTGCCAGCAGCCAAGATCAAAGCGGGAGGGCCCCCTACAATGAGCAGTTCTTC.

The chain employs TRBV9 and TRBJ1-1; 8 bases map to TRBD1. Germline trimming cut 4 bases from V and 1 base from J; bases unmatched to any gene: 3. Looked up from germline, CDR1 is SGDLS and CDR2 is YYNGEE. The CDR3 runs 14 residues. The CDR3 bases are TGTGCCAGCAGCACAGGGGGACAGAACACTGAAGCTTTCTTT. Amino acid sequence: CASSTGGQNTEAFF.

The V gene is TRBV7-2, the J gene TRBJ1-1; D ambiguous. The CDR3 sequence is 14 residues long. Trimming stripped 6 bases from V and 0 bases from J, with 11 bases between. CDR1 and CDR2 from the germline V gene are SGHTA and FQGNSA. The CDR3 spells CASSLTKMNTEAFF. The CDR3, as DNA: TGTGCCAGCAGTCTGACAAAGATGAACACTGAAGCTTTCTTT.

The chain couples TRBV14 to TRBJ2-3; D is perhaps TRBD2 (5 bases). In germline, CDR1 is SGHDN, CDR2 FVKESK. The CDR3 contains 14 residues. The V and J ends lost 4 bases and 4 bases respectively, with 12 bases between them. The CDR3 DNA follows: TGTGCCAGCAGCCCTAAGGACTCCCCAGATACGCAGTATTTT. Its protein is CASSPKDSPDTQYF.

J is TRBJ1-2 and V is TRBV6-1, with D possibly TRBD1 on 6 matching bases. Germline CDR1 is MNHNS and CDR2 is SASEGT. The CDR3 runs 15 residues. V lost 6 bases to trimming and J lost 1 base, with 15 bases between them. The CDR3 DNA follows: TGTGCCAGCAGACTGACAGGCTACTTTAACTATGGCTACACCTTC. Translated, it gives CASRLTGYFNYGYTF.

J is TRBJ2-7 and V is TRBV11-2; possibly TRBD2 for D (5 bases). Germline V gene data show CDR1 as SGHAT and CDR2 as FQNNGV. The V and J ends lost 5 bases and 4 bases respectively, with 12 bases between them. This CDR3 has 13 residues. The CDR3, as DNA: TGTGCCAGCAGCACTCCGGACTCTTACGAGCAGTACTTC. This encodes CASSTPDSYEQYF.

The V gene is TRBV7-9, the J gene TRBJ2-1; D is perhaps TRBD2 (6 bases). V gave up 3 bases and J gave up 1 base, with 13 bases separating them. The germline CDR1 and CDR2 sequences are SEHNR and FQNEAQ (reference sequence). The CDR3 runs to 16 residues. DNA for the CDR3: TGTGCCAGCAGCTTTCCTTCTAGCGAGTCCTACAATGAGCAGTTCTTC. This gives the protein CASSFPSSESYNEQFF. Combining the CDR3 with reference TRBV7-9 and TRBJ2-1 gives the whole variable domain DTGVSQNPRHKITKRGQNVTFRCDPISEHNRLYWYRQTLGQGPEFLTYFQNEAQLEKSRLLSDRFSAERPKGSFSTLEIQRTEQGDSAMYLCASSFPSSESYNEQFFGPGTRLTVL.

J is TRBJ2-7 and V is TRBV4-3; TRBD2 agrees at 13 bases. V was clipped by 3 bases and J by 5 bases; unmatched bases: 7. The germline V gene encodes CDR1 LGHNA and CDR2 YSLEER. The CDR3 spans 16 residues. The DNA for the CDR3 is TGCGCCAGCAGCCAGGGAGAGACTAGCGGGAGGAACGAGCAGTACTTC. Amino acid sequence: CASSQGETSGRNEQYF.

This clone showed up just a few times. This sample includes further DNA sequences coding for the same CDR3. CDR3: CASSFGTSGYEQYF. The CDR3 DNA reads TGTGCCAGCAGCTTTGGGACTAGCGGATACGAGCAGTACTTC. The rearrangement joins TRBV11-2 to TRBJ2-7; the match to TRBD2 covers 11 bases. V shed 3 bases and J 4 bases; nucleotides not matched to a gene: 2. Germline V gives CDR1 SGHAT, CDR2 FQNNGV. This CDR3 has 14 residues. The variable domain in full, completed from reference TRBV11-2 and TRBJ2-7, reads EAGVAQSPRYKIIEKRQSVAFWCNPISGHATLYWYQQILGQGPKLLIQFQNNGVVDDSQLPKDRFSAERLKGVDSTLKIQPAKLEDSAVYLCASSFGTSGYEQYFGPGTRLTVT.

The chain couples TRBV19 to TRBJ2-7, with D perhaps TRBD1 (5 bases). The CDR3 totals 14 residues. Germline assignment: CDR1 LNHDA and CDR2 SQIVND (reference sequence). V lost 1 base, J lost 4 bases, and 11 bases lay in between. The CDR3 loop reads CASSIGAGPYEQYF. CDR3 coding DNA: TGTGCCAGTAGTATAGGTGCAGGGCCGTACGAGCAGTACTTC.

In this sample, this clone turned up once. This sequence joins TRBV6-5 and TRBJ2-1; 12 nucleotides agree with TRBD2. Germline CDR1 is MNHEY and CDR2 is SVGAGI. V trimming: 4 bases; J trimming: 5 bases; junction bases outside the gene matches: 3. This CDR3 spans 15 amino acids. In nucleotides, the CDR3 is TGTGCCAGCAGTTTTGGACTAGCGGGGAACAATGAGCAGTTCTTC. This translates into CASSFGLAGNNEQFF.

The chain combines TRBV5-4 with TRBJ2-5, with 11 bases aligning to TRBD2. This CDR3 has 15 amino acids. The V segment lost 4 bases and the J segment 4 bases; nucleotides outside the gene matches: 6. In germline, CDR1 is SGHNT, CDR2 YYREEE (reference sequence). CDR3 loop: CASSLTSGSAETQYF. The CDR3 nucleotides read TGTGCCAGCAGCCTAACTAGCGGGAGCGCAGAGACCCAGTACTTC. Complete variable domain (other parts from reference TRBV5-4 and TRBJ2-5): ETGVTQSPTHLIKTRGQQVTLRCSSQSGHNTVSWYQQALGQGPQFIFQYYREEENGRGNFPPRFSGLQFPNYSSELNVNALELDDSALYLCASSLTSGSAETQYFGPGTRLLVL.

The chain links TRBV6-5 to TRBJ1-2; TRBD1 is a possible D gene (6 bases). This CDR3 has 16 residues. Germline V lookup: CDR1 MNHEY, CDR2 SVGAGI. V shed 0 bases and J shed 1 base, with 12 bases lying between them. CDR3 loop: CASSYSMRGDNYGYTF. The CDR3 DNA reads TGTGCCAGCAGTTACTCGATGAGGGGGGATAACTATGGCTACACCTTC.

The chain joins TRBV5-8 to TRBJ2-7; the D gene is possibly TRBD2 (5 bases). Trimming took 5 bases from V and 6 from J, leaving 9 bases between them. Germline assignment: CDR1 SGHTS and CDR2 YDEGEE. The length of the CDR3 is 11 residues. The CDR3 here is CASRASGEQYF. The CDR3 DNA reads TGTGCCAGCAGGGCGAGCGGCGAGCAGTACTTC.

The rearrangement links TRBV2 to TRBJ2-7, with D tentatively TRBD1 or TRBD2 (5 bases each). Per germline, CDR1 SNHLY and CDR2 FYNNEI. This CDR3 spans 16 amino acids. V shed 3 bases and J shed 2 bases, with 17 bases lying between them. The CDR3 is CASSEEGTARAYEQYF. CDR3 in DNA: TGTGCCAGCAGTGAGGAAGGGACCGCGAGGGCCTACGAGCAGTACTTC.

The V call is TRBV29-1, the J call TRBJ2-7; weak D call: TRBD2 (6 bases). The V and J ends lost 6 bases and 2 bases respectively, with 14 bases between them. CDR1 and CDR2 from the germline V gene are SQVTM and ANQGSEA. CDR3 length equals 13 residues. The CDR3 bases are TGCAGCGTCTGCCGGGACTTAACCTACGAGCAGTACTTC. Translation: CSVCRDLTYEQYF.

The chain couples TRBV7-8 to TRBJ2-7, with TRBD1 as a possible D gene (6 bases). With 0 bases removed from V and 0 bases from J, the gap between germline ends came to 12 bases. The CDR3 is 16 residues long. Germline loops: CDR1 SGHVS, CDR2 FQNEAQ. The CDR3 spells CASSLARGFLSYEQYF. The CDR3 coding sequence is TGTGCCAGCAGCTTAGCTAGGGGGTTCCTCTCCTACGAGCAGTACTTC. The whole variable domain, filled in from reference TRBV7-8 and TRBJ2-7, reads GAGVSQSPRYKVAKRGQDVALRCDPISGHVSLFWYQQALGQGPEFLTYFQNEAQLDKSGLPSDRFFAERPEGSVSTLKIQRTQQEDSAVYLCASSLARGFLSYEQYFGPGTRLTVT.

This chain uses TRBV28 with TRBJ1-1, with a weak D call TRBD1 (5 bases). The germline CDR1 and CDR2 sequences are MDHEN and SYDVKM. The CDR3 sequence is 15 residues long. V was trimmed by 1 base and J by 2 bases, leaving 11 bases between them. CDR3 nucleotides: TGTGCCAGCAGTTTATATGCAGGGAGTAACACTGAAGCTTTCTTT. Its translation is CASSLYAGSNTEAFF.

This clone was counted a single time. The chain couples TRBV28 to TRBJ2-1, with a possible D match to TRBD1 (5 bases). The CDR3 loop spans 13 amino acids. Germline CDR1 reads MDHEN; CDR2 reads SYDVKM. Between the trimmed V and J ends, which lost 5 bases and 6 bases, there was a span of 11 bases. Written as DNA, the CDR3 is TGTGCCAGCAGTGAATTAAGGGGCAATGAGCAGTTCTTC. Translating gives CASSELRGNEQFF.

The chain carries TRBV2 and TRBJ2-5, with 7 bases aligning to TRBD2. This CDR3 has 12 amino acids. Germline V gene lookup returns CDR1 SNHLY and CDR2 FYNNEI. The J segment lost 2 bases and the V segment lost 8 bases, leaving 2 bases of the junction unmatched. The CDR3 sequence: CASWEGQETQYF. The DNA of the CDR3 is TGTGCCAGCTGGGAGGGACAAGAGACCCAGTACTTC.

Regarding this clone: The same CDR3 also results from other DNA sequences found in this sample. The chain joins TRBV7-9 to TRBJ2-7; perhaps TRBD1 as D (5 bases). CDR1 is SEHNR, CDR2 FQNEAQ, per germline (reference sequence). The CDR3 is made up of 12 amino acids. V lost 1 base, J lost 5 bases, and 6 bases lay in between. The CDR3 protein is CASSLDRNEQYF. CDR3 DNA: TGTGCCAGCAGCTTAGACAGGAACGAGCAGTACTTC.

The CDR3: CASSVMMNTEAFF. CDR3 nucleotides: TGTGCCAGTAGTGTGATGATGAACACTGAAGCTTTCTTT. V and J are TRBV19 and TRBJ1-1; D remains unclear. Germline CDR1 is LNHDA and CDR2 is SQIVND (reference sequence). V was clipped by 5 bases and J by 0 bases, with 7 bases between them. CDR3 size: 13 residues.

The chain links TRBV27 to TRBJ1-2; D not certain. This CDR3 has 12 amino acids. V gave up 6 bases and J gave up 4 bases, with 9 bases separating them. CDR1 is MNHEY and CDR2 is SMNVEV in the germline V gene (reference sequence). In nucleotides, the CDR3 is TGTGCCAGCAGCTCAGGCCCCTATGGCTACACCTTC. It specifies CASSSGPYGYTF.